This T cell receptor (beta chain) was identified during a study of post-analysis software for immune sequencing data. Study background: As for disease course, relapsing-remitting, secondary progressive and progressive-relapsing multiple sclerosis were all included.

The CDR3 has 13 amino acids. Germline CDR1 KGHSY, CDR2 FQNENV. TCR beta libraries were prepared from cDNA with unique molecular identifiers. Out of about 0.95 to 10 million T cells, 450,000 to 600,000 cDNA molecules were generated. TCRdb re-called the PCR reads through MiXCR, storing one row per CDR3 protein. The data contain about half a million distinct CDR3 sequences, roughly 45% of them singletons. Notes on the study in general: Relative to controls, patients had about 5 TRBV segments at higher frequency, with TRBV5-6, TRBV5-1 and TRBV20-1 among these. By F measure, strong co-clustering occurred among samples prepared in the same batch. Relative to controls, patients with multiple sclerosis showed significantly lower normalized Chao1 diversity.

About this clonotype: Antigen unknown. The junction differs from germline at one of its ends, possibly a read error.

The gene calls are TRBV16 and TRBJ2-4; D is perhaps TRBD1 (6 bases). Specimen: blood. The sequence was obtained from a girl aged 5 to 17 with multiple sclerosis. CDR3 sequence: CAGSQGTTHIQYF. The CDR3 nucleotides read TGTGCCGGCAGCCAGGGGACAACTCACATTCAGTACTTC.